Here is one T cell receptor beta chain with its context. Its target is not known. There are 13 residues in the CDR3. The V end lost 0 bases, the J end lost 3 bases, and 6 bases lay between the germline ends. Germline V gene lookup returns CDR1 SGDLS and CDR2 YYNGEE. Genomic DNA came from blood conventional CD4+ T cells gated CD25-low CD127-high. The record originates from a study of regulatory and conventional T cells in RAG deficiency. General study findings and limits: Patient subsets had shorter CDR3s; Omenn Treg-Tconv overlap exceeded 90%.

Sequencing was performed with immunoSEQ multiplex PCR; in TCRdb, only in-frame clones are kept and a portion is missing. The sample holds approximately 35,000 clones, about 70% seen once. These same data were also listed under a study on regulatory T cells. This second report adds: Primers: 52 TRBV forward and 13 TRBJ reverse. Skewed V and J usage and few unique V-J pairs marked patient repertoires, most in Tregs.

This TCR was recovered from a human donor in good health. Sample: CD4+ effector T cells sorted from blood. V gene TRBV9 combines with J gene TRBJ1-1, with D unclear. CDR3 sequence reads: CASSVAGYTEAFF. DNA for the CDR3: TGTGCCAGCAGCGTAGCCGGGTACACTGAAGCTTTCTTT.